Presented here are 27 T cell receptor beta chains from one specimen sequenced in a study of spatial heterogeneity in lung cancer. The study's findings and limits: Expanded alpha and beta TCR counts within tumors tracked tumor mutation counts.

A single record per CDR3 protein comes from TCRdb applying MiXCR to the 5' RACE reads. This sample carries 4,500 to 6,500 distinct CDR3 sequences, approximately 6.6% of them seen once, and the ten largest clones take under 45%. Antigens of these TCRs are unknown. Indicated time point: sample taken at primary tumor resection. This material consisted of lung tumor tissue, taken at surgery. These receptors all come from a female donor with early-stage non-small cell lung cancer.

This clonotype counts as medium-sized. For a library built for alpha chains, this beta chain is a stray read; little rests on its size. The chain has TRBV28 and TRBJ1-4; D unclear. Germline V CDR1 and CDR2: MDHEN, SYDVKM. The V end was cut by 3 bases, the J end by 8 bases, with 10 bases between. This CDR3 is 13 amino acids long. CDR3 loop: CASSFSGNEKLFF. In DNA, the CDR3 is TGTGCCAGCAGTTTCTCGGGGAACGAAAAACTGTTTTTT.

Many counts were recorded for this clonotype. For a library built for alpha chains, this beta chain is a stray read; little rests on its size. CDR3 sequence: CSVEREGAQDTQYF. The CDR3 DNA reads as TGCAGCGTTGAAAGGGAGGGGGCGCAAGATACGCAGTATTTT. The chain uses TRBV29-1 and TRBJ2-3; D tentatively fits TRBD1 or TRBD2 (7 bases each). Trimming removed 2 bases from V and 5 bases from J, with 14 bases in between. Germline values: CDR1 SQVTM, CDR2 ANQGSEA. This CDR3 spans 14 amino acids.

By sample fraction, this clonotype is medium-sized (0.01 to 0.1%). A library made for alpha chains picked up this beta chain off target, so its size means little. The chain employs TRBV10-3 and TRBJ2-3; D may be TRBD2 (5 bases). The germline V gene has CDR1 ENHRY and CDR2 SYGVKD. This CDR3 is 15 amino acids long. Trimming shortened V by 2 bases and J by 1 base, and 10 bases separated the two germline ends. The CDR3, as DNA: TGTGCCATCAGTGAGGATCCAGCGGGCACAGATACGCAGTATTTT. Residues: CAISEDPAGTDTQYF.

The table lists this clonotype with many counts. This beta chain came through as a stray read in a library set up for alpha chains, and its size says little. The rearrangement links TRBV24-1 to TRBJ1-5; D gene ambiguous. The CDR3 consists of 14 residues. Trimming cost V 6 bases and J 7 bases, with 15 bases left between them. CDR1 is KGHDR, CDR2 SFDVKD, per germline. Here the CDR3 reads CATSPAATGQPQHF. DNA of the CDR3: TGTGCCACCAGTCCCGCAGCCACGGGACAGCCCCAGCATTTT.

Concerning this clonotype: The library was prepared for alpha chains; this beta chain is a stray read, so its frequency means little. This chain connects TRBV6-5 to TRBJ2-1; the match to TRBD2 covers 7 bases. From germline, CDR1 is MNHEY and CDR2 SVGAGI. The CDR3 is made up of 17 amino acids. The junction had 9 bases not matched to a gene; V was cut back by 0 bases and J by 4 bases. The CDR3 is CASSYSQWGGRYNEQFF. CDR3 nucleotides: TGTGCCAGCAGTTACTCCCAGTGGGGGGGAAGGTACAATGAGCAGTTCTTC.

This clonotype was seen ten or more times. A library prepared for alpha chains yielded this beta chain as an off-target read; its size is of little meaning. The CDR3 is CASSQDFLAGLITDTQYF. DNA for the CDR3: TGCGCCAGCAGCCAAGATTTCCTAGCGGGGCTAATCACAGATACGCAGTATTTT. The J gene is TRBJ2-3, the V gene TRBV4-1, with 9 bases that match TRBD2. Germline lookup yields CDR1 MGHRA and CDR2 YSYEKL. The CDR3 sequence is 18 residues long. The J segment lost 2 bases and the V segment lost 0 bases, leaving 9 bases of the junction unmatched.

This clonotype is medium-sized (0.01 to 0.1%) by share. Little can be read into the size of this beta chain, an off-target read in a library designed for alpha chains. The CDR3 nucleotides are TGTGCCAGCACTGGGGGCTATGGCTACACCTTC. Protein sequence: CASTGGYGYTF. This sequence joins TRBV2 and TRBJ1-2; the D gene is possibly TRBD1 (5 bases). The germline V gene encodes CDR1 SNHLY and CDR2 FYNNEI. The CDR3 is 11 amino acids. The germline V and J ends were trimmed by 7 bases and 4 bases, with 7 bases remaining between them.

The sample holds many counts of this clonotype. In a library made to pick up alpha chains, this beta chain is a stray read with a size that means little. CDR3 nucleotide sequence: TGCGCCAGCAGCGCCGGCGGGAAGGGAGACAGGGGGTTCTATGGCTACACCTTC. It specifies CASSAGGKGDRGFYGYTF. This chain uses TRBV4-1 with TRBJ1-2, with TRBD1 matching 9 bases. Germline V gene lookup returns CDR1 MGHRA and CDR2 YSYEKL. Losses at the gene ends were 5 bases for V and 4 bases for J; bases not matched to a gene: 17. The CDR3 extends over 18 amino acids.

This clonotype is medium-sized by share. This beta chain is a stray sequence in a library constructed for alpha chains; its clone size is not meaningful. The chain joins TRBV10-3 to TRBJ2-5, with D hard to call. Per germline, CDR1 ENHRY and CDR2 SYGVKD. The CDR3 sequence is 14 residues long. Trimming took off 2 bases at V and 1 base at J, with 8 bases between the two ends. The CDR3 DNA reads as TGTGCCATCAGTGAGCATGAAGGCCAAGAGACCCAGTACTTC. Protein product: CAISEHEGQETQYF.

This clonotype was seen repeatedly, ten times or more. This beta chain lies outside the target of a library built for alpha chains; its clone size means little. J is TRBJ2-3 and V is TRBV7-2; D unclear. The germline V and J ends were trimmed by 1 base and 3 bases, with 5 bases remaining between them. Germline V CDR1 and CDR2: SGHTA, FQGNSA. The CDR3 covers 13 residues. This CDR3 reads CASSLVGTDTQYF. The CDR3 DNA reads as TGTGCCAGCAGCTTAGTCGGAACAGATACGCAGTATTTT.

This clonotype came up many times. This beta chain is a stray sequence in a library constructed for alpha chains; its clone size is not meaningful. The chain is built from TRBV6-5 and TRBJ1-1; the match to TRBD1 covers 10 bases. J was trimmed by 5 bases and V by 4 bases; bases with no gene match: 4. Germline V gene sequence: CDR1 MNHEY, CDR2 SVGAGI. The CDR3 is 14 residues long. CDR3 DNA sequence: TGTGCCAGCAGTTTGACAGGGGGCAAGACTGAAGCTTTCTTT. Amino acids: CASSLTGGKTEAFF.

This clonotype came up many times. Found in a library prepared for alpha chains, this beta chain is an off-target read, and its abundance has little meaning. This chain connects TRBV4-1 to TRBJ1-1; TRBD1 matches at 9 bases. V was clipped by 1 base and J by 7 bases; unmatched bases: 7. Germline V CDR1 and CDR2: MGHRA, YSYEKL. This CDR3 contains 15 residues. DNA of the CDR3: TGCGCCAGCAGCCAAGGAGACAGGGGGGTCTTTGAAGCTTTCTTT. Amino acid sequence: CASSQGDRGVFEAFF.

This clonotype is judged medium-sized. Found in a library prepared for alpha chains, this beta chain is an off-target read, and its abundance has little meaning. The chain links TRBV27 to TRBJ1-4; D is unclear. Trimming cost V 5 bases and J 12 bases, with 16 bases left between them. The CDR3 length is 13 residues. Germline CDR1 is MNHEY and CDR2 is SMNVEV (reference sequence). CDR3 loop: CASSPRGTGELFF. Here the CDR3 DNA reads TGTGCCAGCAGTCCCCGAGGTACCGGAGAACTGTTTTTT.

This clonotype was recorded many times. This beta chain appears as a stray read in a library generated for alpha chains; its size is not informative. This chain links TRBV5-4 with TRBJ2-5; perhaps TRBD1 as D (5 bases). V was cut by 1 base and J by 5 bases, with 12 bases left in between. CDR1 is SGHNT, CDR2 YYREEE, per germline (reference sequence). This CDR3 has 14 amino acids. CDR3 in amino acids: CASSLWAGMETQYF. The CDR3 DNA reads TGTGCCAGCAGCTTGTGGGCAGGGATGGAGACCCAGTACTTC.

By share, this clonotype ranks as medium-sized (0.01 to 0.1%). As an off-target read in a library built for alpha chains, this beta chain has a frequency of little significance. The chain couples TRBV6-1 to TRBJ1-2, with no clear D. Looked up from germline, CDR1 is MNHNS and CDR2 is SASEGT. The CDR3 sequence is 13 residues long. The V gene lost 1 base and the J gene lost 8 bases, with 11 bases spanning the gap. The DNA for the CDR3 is TGTGCCAGCAGTGAAGTTCCGGGAGGAGGCTACACCTTC. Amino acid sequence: CASSEVPGGGYTF.

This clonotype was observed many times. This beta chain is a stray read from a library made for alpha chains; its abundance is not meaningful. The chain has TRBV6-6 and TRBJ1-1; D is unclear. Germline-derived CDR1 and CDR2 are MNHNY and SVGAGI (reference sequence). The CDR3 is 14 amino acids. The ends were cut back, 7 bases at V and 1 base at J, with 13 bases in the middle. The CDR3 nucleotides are TGTGCCAGCAAAGTCGGGCAGGCGAACACTGAAGCTTTCTTT. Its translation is CASKVGQANTEAFF.

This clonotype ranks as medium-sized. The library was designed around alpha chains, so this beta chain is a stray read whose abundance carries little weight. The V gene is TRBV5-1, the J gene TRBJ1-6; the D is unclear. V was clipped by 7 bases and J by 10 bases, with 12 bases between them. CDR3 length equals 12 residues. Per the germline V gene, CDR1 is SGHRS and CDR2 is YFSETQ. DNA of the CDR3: TGCGCCAGCTCAGAAGTTGGATCACCCCTCCACTTT. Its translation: CASSEVGSPLHF.

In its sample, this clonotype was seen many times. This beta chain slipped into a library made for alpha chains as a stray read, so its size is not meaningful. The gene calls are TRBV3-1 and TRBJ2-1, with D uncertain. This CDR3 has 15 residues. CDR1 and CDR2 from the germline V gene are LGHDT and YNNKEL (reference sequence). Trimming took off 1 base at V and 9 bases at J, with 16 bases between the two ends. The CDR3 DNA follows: TGTGCCAGCAGCCAAGGGTACCGTCTGGCGGTTGAGCAGTTCTTC. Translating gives CASSQGYRLAVEQFF.

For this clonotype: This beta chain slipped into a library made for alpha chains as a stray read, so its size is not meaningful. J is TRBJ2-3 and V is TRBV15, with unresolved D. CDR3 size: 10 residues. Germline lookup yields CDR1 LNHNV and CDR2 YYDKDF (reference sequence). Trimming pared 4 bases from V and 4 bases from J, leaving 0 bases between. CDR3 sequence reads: CATSTDTQYF. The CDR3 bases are TGTGCCACCAGCACAGATACGCAGTATTTT.

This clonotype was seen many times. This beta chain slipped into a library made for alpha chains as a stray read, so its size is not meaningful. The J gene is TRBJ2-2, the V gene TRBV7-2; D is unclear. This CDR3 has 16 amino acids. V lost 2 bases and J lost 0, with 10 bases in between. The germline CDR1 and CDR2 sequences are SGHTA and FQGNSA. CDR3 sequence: CASSLLGPTNTGELFF. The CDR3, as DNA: TGTGCCAGCAGCTTACTGGGTCCGACGAACACCGGGGAGCTGTTTTTT.

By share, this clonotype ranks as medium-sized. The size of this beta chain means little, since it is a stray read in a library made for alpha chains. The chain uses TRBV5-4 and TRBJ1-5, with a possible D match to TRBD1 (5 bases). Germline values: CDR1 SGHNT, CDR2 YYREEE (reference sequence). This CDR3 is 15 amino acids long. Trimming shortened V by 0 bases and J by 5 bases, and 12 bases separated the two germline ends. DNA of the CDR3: TGTGCCAGCAGCTTGGAACCTGGAGGGGATCAGCCCCAGCATTTT. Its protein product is CASSLEPGGDQPQHF.

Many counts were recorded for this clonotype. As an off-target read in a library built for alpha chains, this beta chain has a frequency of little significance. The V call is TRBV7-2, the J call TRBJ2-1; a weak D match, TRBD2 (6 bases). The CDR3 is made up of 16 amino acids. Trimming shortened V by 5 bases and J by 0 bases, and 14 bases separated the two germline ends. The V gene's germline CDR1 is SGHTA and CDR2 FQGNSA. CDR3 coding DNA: TGTGCCAGCAGCCCTCCAGCGGGTGTCTCCTACAATGAGCAGTTCTTC. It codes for CASSPPAGVSYNEQFF.

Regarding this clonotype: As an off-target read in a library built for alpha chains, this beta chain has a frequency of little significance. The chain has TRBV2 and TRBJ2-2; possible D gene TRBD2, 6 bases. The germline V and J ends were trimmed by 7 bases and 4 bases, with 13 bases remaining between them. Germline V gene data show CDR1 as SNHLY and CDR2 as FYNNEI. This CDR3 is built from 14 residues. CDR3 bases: TGTGCCAGCATGCGGAGGGGAGGCACCGGGGAGCTGTTTTTT. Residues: CASMRRGGTGELFF.

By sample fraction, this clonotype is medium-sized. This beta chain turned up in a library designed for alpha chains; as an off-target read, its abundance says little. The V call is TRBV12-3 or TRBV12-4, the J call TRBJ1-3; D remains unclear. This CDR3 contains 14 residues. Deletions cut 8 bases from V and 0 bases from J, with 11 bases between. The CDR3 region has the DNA TGTGCCAGCGCGGGGAGTCTCTCTGGAAACACCATATATTTT. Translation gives CASAGSLSGNTIYF.

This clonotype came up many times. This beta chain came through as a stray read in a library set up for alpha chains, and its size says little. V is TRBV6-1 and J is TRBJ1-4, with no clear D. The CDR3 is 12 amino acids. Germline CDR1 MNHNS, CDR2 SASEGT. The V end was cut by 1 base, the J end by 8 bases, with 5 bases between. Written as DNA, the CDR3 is TGTGCCAGCAGTGAAGTAGGGGAAAAACTGTTTTTT. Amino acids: CASSEVGEKLFF.

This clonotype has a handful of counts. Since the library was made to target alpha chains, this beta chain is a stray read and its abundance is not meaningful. CDR3 sequence: CASSLGLAGGPSGELFF. The CDR3 coding sequence is TGTGCCAGCAGTCTCGGACTAGCGGGGGGGCCAAGCGGGGAGCTGTTTTTT. The gene calls are TRBV2 and TRBJ2-2, with 15 nucleotides matching TRBD2. Germline V gene lookup returns CDR1 SNHLY and CDR2 FYNNEI. This CDR3 contains 17 residues. With 5 bases clipped from V and 7 bases from J, the junction kept 8 bases outside the gene matches. Using reference TRBV2 and TRBJ2-2 for the parts outside the CDR3, the full variable domain is EPEVTQTPSHQVTQMGQEVILRCVPISNHLYFYWYRQILGQKVEFLVSFYNNEISEKSEIFDDQFSVERPDGSNFTLKIRSTKLEDSAMYFCASSLGLAGGPSGELFFGEGSRLTVL.

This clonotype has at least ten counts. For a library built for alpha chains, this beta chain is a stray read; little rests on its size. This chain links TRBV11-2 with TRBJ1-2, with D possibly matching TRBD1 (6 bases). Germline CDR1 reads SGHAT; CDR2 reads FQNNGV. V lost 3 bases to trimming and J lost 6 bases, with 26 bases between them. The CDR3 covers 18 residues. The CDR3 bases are TGTGCCAGCAGCTTGCTACCTCTACAGGGAAGAGAGTGGAATGGCTACACCTTC. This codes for CASSLLPLQGREWNGYTF.